This T cell receptor beta chain is from a study of beta chain features in type 1 diabetes (dated 2018 in TCRdb). The study in broad terms: Patients and healthy donors did not differ in mean age, gender distribution, total cell number or subset yield. The study compared the TCRB repertoires of sorted circulating CD4+ T cell subsets in recently diagnosed type 1 diabetes patients with those in matched healthy donors. A total of around 100 million sorted cells were examined across all samples, and RNA yield correlated strongly with the number of cells per subset. Regulatory and stem cell-like memory subsets were obtained from only 8 patients and roughly 8 healthy donors, while naive and central memory subsets were obtained from all 30 or so donors. Overall study outcomes, separate from this receptor: Because cDNA rather than genomic DNA was sequenced, highly expressing activated cells could have been over-represented, although no difference in activation and CD3 levels was found between groups. Only small numbers of individuals were included in the HLA sub-analyses, which left unresolved whether HLA type had any influence on TCRB rearrangement. Type 1 diabetes patients showed a moderate but significant shortening of TCRB CDR3 length in all four CD4+ subsets. Shorter templates might have been favored by PCR, but patient and control samples were amplified and corrected together, so both groups would have been affected equally by any skew. Naive, central memory and regulatory TCRB repertoires appeared to be more similar among patients than among healthy donors. Patients with type 1 diabetes made fewer insertions and deleted more nucleotides at VDJ recombination sites, implying thymic rearrangement abnormalities.

Each donor gave one peripheral blood draw, averaging approximately 110 mL, which was collected into heparinised tubes. A BD FACSAria II was used to sort naive, central memory, regulatory and stem cell-like memory CD4+ T cells with a panel that included CD45RO, CCR7, CD25, CD127, CD95 and CD27. All sorted populations exceeded 95% purity. PBMCs were isolated right away by Lymphoprep density gradient centrifugation and were stained directly, without culture. Samples were stained and sorted in pairs, with one healthy donor and one patient per experiment, so that batch effects were minimized. All of the isolated RNA was reverse transcribed with the High Capacity cDNA Reverse Transcription Kit, so expressed TCRB transcripts were sequenced. Deep immunoSEQ sequencing was performed on naive, central memory and regulatory T cell samples, with an average of approximately 4 million total reads per sample. Sorted cells were lysed in RLT buffer and RNA was extracted with DNase-treated RNeasy Micro or Mini kits, depending on cell number. Each cell subset was processed on its own to prevent cross-contamination, while patient and healthy donor samples were processed together. TCRB sequences were amplified from cDNA with the immunoSEQ multiplex PCR, producing 87-bp fragments spanning the CDR3 region. Amplicons were sequenced on the Illumina HiSeq platform. The paper's processing steps were these. PCR bias was computationally corrected using synthetic template baselines, reads within Hamming distance 2 were collapsed, and singletons that could not be merged were discarded. By aligning reads against IMGT, V, D and J genes, CDR3 length, and insertions or deletions at six rearrangement sites were assigned. Within each subset, clonotype counts were normalized to the number of sorted cells before true diversity and Gini coefficients were calculated with the tcR R package. The overlap coefficient, calculated on TCRB nucleotide sequences, was used to quantify repertoire sharing. Here the immuneACCESS table is served through TCRdb, limited to in-frame sequences with V and J called. Missing clones are a known gap in these copies; in checked studies unresolved V genes cover under half, and the rest lacks a known reason. V and J calls and clone size follow that table, whereas D and trimming were derived from the DNA. The sample has approximately 170,000 clones on record, roughly 9.1% of them singletons. 2% to 3% of the sample is in the top ten clones.

Details on this clone: There is no known antigen for this receptor. The junction does not match germline at one end; this may be a read error.

The germline V gene specifies SNHLY as CDR1 and FYNNEI as CDR2. Reading from cysteine to phenylalanine, the CDR3 counts 13 amino acids. Just the 39-base CDR3 DNA is kept, in frame starting at base 1. Sequencing used central memory CD4+ T cells from blood. The receptor chain draws on TRBV2 and TRBJ1-5; there is no confident call for the D gene. This clonotype was sampled from a woman in her late teens or twenties in good health. CDR3 loop: CASGDNSNQPQHF. The sequence in DNA is TGTGCCAGCGGTGACAATAGCAATCAGCCCCAGCATTTT.